The rows below give T cell receptor beta chains drawn from one sample of a study of blood T cell repertoires in COVID-19. Sequencing used immunoSEQ multiplex PCR; TCRdb keeps in-frame clones, though not all of them. Of 61,000 or so clones in the sample, about 88% were seen once. Sequenced material: peripheral blood. All receptors derive from a woman aged 45-59 years with active or convalescent COVID-19. CDR3s include the opening cysteine and the closing phenylalanine or tryptophan. A D gene is named only where the DNA matches it firmly. Clone size is stated in some rows and not others, as once, few, many or a class when expanded.

d_call clone_size j_call v_call cdr3_aa cdr3_nt
. . TRBJ2-1 TRBV2 CASSGYRGSSYNEQFF TGTGCCAGCAGTGGGTACAGAGGGAGCTCCTACAATGAGCAGTTCTTC
. . TRBJ2-2 TRBV2 CASRDSDSGELFF TGTGCCAGCAGGGATAGCGATTCCGGGGAGCTGTTTTTT
. . TRBJ2-3 TRBV29-1 CSVDGELRHTQYF TGCAGCGTTGACGGCGAACTACGCCATACGCAGTATTTT
. . TRBJ2-1 TRBV25-1 CASSEWVSTGQFF TGTGCCAGCAGTGAATGGGTTAGTACGGGGCAGTTCTTC
. few TRBJ1-5 TRBV30 CAWTGGPNQPQHF TGTGCCTGGACGGGGGGTCCCAATCAGCCCCAGCATTTT
. . TRBJ1-1 TRBV13 CASSFRDSRGAEAFF TGTGCCAGCAGCTTCAGGGACTCCCGGGGCGCTGAAGCTTTCTTT
TRBD2 . TRBJ2-5 TRBV2 CASSKLRLAGQETQYF TGTGCCAGCAGCAAACTCCGACTAGCGGGACAAGAGACCCAGTACTTC
TRBD2 . TRBJ2-5 TRBV7-8 CASTLSLRAGGETQYF TGTGCCAGCACCCTATCTCTAAGGGCCGGGGGGGAGACCCAGTACTTC
. . TRBJ2-2 TRBV7-3 CASSLNLGWRTGELFF TGTGCCAGCAGCTTAAACCTGGGTTGGAGAACCGGGGAGCTGTTTTTT
. . TRBJ1-5 TRBV16 CASSQSGGSNQPQHF TGTGCCAGCAGCCAATCCGGGGGGAGCAATCAGCCCCAGCATTTT
. . TRBJ1-1 TRBV6-5 CASSYSGTPNTEAFF TGTGCCAGCAGTTATTCCGGGACACCCAACACTGAAGCTTTCTTT
. . TRBJ2-1 TRBV4-1 CASSHPPEGNNEQFF TGCGCCAGCAGCCATCCCCCCGAGGGAAACAATGAGCAGTTCTTC
. . TRBJ2-1 TRBV7-3 CASSPSQLTSLHEQFF TGTGCCAGCAGCCCCTCTCAGCTGACTAGTCTCCATGAGCAGTTCTTC
TRBD2 . TRBJ2-1 TRBV2 CASRREFLNEQFF TGTGCCAGCAGGCGGGAGTTTCTGAATGAGCAGTTCTTC
TRBD2 . TRBJ2-1 TRBV15 CATSRDNLVLREGDNEQFF TGTGCCACCAGCAGAGATAACCTAGTCCTGCGGGAGGGGGACAATGAGCAGTTCTTC
TRBD1 . TRBJ1-1 TRBV19 CASSAGTGGEAFF TGTGCCAGTAGTGCCGGGACAGGGGGTGAAGCTTTCTTT
TRBD2 . TRBJ2-1 TRBV4-2 CASSRLAGEYNEQFF TGTGCCAGCAGCCGACTAGCGGGAGAATACAATGAGCAGTTCTTC
. . TRBJ1-1 TRBV2 CASSKEGRANTEAFF TGTGCCAGCAGTAAGGAGGGGAGGGCGAACACTGAAGCTTTCTTT
. . TRBJ2-1 TRBV7-9 CASSLESSYNEQFF TGTGCCAGCAGCTTAGAGAGCTCCTACAATGAGCAGTTCTTC
. . TRBJ2-7 TRBV4-1 CASSQEQAYEQYF TGCGCCAGCAGCCAGGAACAGGCCTACGAGCAGTACTTC
. few TRBJ1-2 TRBV19 CASSDVGATDYGYTF TGTGCCAGTAGCGATGTTGGAGCGACAGACTATGGCTACACCTTC
. . TRBJ1-1 TRBV29-1 CSVEVVGGDGAFF TGCAGCGTTGAAGTAGTGGGGGGAGATGGAGCTTTCTTT
. . TRBJ1-1 TRBV7-8 CASSSRGGRVTEAFF TGTGCCAGCAGCTCCCGGGGAGGGAGAGTCACTGAAGCTTTCTTT
TRBD1 . TRBJ1-5 TRBV30 CAWGTGIYNQPQHF TGTGCCTGGGGGACAGGGATATACAATCAGCCCCAGCATTTT
TRBD2 . TRBJ2-3 TRBV4-1 CASSQETSAYTDTQYF TGCGCCAGCAGCCAAGAAACTAGCGCCTACACAGATACGCAGTATTTT
. few TRBJ2-1 TRBV4-2 CASSQDVADNEQFF TGTGCCAGCAGCCAAGATGTAGCGGACAATGAGCAGTTCTTC